A single sample is the source of the 22 T cell receptor beta chains below, sequenced in a study of CXCR3-negative and CXCR3-positive naive CD8 T cells (dated by TCRdb to between 2017 and 2020). Sequencing relied on a NextSeq 550. The Human TCR Profiling Kit (MiLaboratory) was used to prepare UMI-labeled 5' RACE TRB cDNA libraries. Once TCRdb had reprocessed the reads, it stored one entry per CDR3 protein sequence and supplied no DNA. This sample's table has entries for roughly 71,000 distinct CDR3 sequences. The leading ten clones occupy about 1.5% of the sample. What was sequenced was naive CXCR3- CD8+ T cells from blood. Read against the paper, the sample's cell subset or site label means: CD45RO-CCR7+CD27+CD95- naive CD8+ T cells lacking CXCR3 (TNR3-). These receptors were taken from a human donor in good health. Some clones in this sample may be carry-over from other donors' samples.

The gene calls are TRBV28 and TRBJ1-5. The CDR3 is 12 residues long. From germline, CDR1 is MDHEN and CDR2 SYDVKM. The CDR3 spells CASSFYSQPQHF.

The chain has TRBV6-5 and TRBJ1-5; the D call of TRBD1 rests on TCRdb alone, since no DNA is present to check it. The CDR3 runs 16 residues. Germline V gene data show CDR1 as MNHEY and CDR2 as SVGAGI. The CDR3 sequence: CASSYGRDRVDQPQHF.

The chain is built from TRBV9 and TRBJ2-7; TCRdb's assignment of TRBD2 cannot be checked, as there is no DNA. Germline CDR1 and CDR2: SGDLS and YYNGEE. The CDR3 runs to 17 residues. CDR3 loop: CASSVGKDYGPSYEQYF.

This rearrangement joins TRBV7-9 to TRBJ2-1; TCRdb picks TRBD2, but there is no DNA to check that call. This CDR3 has 14 amino acids. Germline assignment: CDR1 SEHNR and CDR2 FQNEAQ (reference sequence). The chain's CDR3 is CASSTPPRGEEQFF.

The V call is TRBV4-1, the J call TRBJ1-4. This CDR3 spans 15 amino acids. Germline CDR1 MGHRA, CDR2 YSYEKL. The CDR3: CASSQVWPSNEKLFF.

The gene calls are TRBV29-1 and TRBJ2-5. Germline-derived CDR1 and CDR2 are SQVTM and ANQGSEA. The CDR3 is 11 amino acids. The chain's CDR3 is CSVMWRETQYF.

The chain has TRBV12-3 or TRBV12-4 and TRBJ1-2; the D call from TCRdb, TRBD1, cannot be confirmed without DNA. This CDR3 comprises 12 residues. CDR3 protein: CASRLGVYGYTF.

The chain links TRBV10-2 to TRBJ2-1; TCRdb's D call of TRBD2 is untestable without DNA. CDR3 length: 13 residues. CDR1 and CDR2 from the germline V gene are WSHSY and SAAADI. CDR3 sequence reads: CASSPGTVDEQFF.

The chain employs TRBV9 and TRBJ2-1; as DNA is missing, the TRBD1 call by TCRdb cannot be tested. The CDR3 covers 13 residues. CDR1 SGDLS and CDR2 YYNGEE come from the germline V gene. The CDR3 reads CASTGGADNEQFF.

The V and J genes are TRBV29-1 and TRBJ2-1; TCRdb indicates TRBD2, and absent DNA this call remains unverified. CDR3 length: 17 amino acids. CDR1 and CDR2 (germline): SQVTM, ANQGSEA. The CDR3 sequence is CSVGPASGRGSYNEQFF.

CDR3: CASSRRSGWYNEQFF. V and J are TRBV7-9 and TRBJ2-1; without DNA, the TCRdb call of TRBD2 cannot be checked. Germline CDR1 and CDR2: SEHNR and FQNEAQ (reference sequence). This CDR3 contains 15 residues.

J is TRBJ2-1 and V is TRBV7-9; TCRdb's D call, TRBD1, is unchecked because there is no DNA. The CDR3 spans 13 residues. Germline V gives CDR1 SEHNR, CDR2 FQNEAQ (reference sequence). The CDR3 loop reads CASSFGTSNEQFF.

This chain links TRBV5-1 with TRBJ2-3; no DNA is available, so the TRBD1 call from TCRdb remains unchecked. Germline CDR1 reads SGHRS; CDR2 reads YFSETQ. This CDR3 spans 15 amino acids. The CDR3 protein is CASSLWGSSTDTQYF.

The chain is built from TRBV6-2 or TRBV6-3 and TRBJ2-1. Germline V gene sequence: CDR1 MNHEY, CDR2 SVGEGT. The CDR3 totals 12 residues. The CDR3: CASSYGYDEQFF.

The rearrangement links TRBV7-3 to TRBJ2-7. The CDR3 extends over 15 amino acids. Germline V CDR1 and CDR2: SGHTA, FQGTGA. CDR3: CASSPDGGRSYEQYF.

The genes are TRBV4-1 and TRBJ2-1; TCRdb lists TRBD1, though no DNA is available to test this call. Germline V lookup: CDR1 MGHRA, CDR2 YSYEKL. The CDR3 has 15 residues. The CDR3 region is CASSPLIRGGVEQFF.

The chain couples TRBV4-1 to TRBJ2-5; the D call from TCRdb, TRBD1, cannot be confirmed without DNA. This CDR3 is 14 amino acids long. Germline V gene data show CDR1 as MGHRA and CDR2 as YSYEKL. The chain's CDR3 is CASSQEPGIETQYF.

The chain employs TRBV5-5 and TRBJ2-5; the D call from TCRdb, TRBD1, cannot be confirmed without DNA. Germline CDR1 SGHKS, CDR2 YYEKEE (reference sequence). The CDR3 sequence is 15 residues long. CDR3: CASSLPDRVDETQYF. The complete variable domain, with remaining parts taken from reference TRBV5-5 and TRBJ2-5, reads DAGVTQSPTHLIKTRGQQVTLRCSPISGHKSVSWYQQVLGQGPQFIFQYYEKEERGRGNFPDRFSARQFPNYSSELNVNALLLGDSALYLCASSLPDRVDETQYFGPGTRLLVL.

This chain links TRBV5-1 with TRBJ2-1; TCRdb's D gene call, TRBD2, goes unchecked for lack of DNA. The CDR3 has 17 amino acids. CDR1 and CDR2 (germline): SGHRS, YFSETQ. The CDR3 protein is CASSLRGSSGSYNEQFF.

The rearrangement joins TRBV3-1 to TRBJ2-3; the D gene TCRdb calls, TRBD2, cannot be checked with no DNA. Germline assignment: CDR1 LGHDT and CDR2 YNNKEL (reference sequence). This CDR3 region has 17 residues. Here the CDR3 reads CASSQDLETPEADTQYF.

The chain has TRBV5-1 and TRBJ1-2; the D gene TCRdb calls, TRBD1, cannot be checked with no DNA. From germline, CDR1 is SGHRS and CDR2 YFSETQ. The CDR3 length is 15 residues. The CDR3 is CASSSGQGLPTGYTF.

V gene TRBV12-3 or TRBV12-4 combines with J gene TRBJ2-1; lacking DNA, the TRBD2 call made by TCRdb goes unchecked. The CDR3 totals 12 residues. The CDR3 loop is CASSLGPSMRFF.